A single sample is the source of the 11 T cell receptor beta chains below, sequenced in a study of T cells after yellow fever vaccination. MiXCR, applied by TCRdb to the 5' RACE reads, yields one record per CDR3 protein. The sample consists of almost 600,000 distinct CDR3 sequences, roughly 13% of them appearing once. The sequences come from PBMCs, collected on the day of the yellow fever booster vaccination. These receptors were obtained from a man in his thirties or forties who received the YFV17D yellow fever vaccine.

This clonotype has a handful of counts. V and J are TRBV5-4 and TRBJ2-3, with D tentatively TRBD1 (6 bases). V was clipped by 3 bases and J by 2 bases, with 13 bases between them. The germline V gene has CDR1 SGHNT and CDR2 YYREEE (reference sequence). The CDR3 sequence is 15 residues long. In DNA, the CDR3 is TGTGCCAGCAGCTCAGACAGGTTCAACACAGATACGCAGTATTTT. Its translation is CASSSDRFNTDTQYF.

On this clonotype: An end of the junction differs from the germline gene, which may be a read error. The genes are TRBV7-9 and TRBJ2-5; no reliable D call. The CDR3 consists of 12 residues. Germline V lookup: CDR1 SEHNR, CDR2 FQNEAQ (reference sequence). CDR3 in DNA: TGTTCCAGCAGTTCGGAGATGGAGACCCAGTACTTC. Protein sequence: CSSSSEMETQYF.

This clonotype appeared a few times. The chain carries TRBV12-3 or TRBV12-4 and TRBJ2-7; 8 bases fit TRBD2. This CDR3 comprises 16 residues. With V trimmed by 3 bases and J by 3 bases, 10 bases remained unmatched. For the CDR3, the DNA is TGTGCCAGCAGTTTTGGTAGCGGGACCCTACTCTACGAGCAGTACTTC. Translated, it gives CASSFGSGTLLYEQYF.

This clonotype was recorded at least ten times. This chain connects TRBV7-3 to TRBJ1-1; TRBD1 is a possible D gene (6 bases). The germline V gene has CDR1 SGHTA and CDR2 FQGTGA. V shed 5 bases and J shed 3 bases, with 10 bases lying between them. The CDR3 length is 13 residues. The CDR3 reads CASSTNRDTEAFF. CDR3 sequence (DNA): TGTGCCAGCAGCACCAACAGGGACACTGAAGCTTTCTTT.

Note on this clonotype: The junction departs from the called germline gene at one end, perhaps through a read error. J is TRBJ2-7 and V is TRBV28; D is unresolved. The CDR3 runs 12 residues. Germline-derived CDR1 and CDR2 are MDHEN and SYDVKM. CDR3 DNA sequence: TGTCCCAGCAGTGAAAGGCCCTACGAGCAGTACTTC. Translating gives CPSSERPYEQYF.

The V and J genes are TRBV20-1 and TRBJ2-7; tentative D call: TRBD1 (6 bases). V was shortened by 6 bases and J by 1 base, with 19 bases between the two germline ends. The CDR3 is made up of 15 amino acids. Germline CDR1 reads DFQATT; CDR2 reads SNEGSKA (reference sequence). As DNA, the CDR3 is TGCAGTGCGCCTCACACCGGCACAGGGTCCTACGAGCAGTACTTC. It specifies CSAPHTGTGSYEQYF.

This clonotype was found a few times. This chain links TRBV7-2 with TRBJ1-2; the D is unclear. This CDR3 comprises 14 residues. The V and J ends lost 1 base and 2 bases respectively, with 8 bases between them. Germline V gene lookup returns CDR1 SGHTA and CDR2 FQGNSA. This CDR3 is CASSLEGINYGYTF. The DNA for the CDR3 is TGTGCCAGCAGCTTAGAGGGTATCAACTATGGCTACACCTTC.

This clonotype occurred a few times. J is TRBJ2-1 and V is TRBV20-1, with D uncertain. The CDR3 sequence is 12 residues long. Per germline, CDR1 DFQATT and CDR2 SNEGSKA (reference sequence). V dropped 2 bases and J dropped 8 bases, with 10 bases sitting between them. CDR3: CSARPRMDEQFF. Here the CDR3 DNA reads TGCAGTGCTAGACCTCGTATGGATGAGCAGTTCTTC.

This clonotype was found a few times. This chain connects TRBV20-1 to TRBJ2-3; D may be TRBD2 (5 bases). Germline CDR1 and CDR2: DFQATT and SNEGSKA (reference sequence). CDR3 size: 15 residues. The ends were cut back, 6 bases at V and 2 bases at J, with 18 bases in the middle. The CDR3 loop is CSAAPTAGNTDTQYF. CDR3 sequence (DNA): TGCAGTGCGGCGCCCACCGCGGGCAACACAGATACGCAGTATTTT.

As to this clonotype: The DNA is omitted, as the CDR3 cannot be located on it reliably, and the CDR3 follows TCRdb's listing. The chain combines TRBV29-1 with TRBJ2-1; the table's TRBD2 call for D was not verified on the DNA. Germline values: CDR1 SQVTM, CDR2 ANQGSEA. The CDR3 length is 14 residues, termini included. This chain's CDR3 is CSVGAGIAGEMSVF.

This clonotype turned up a few times. The chain carries TRBV6-1 and TRBJ1-6, with TRBD1 as a possible D gene (5 bases). Germline values: CDR1 MNHNS, CDR2 SASEGT. V was clipped by 3 bases and J by 10 bases, with 16 bases between them. This CDR3 has 15 residues. The DNA for the CDR3 is TGTGCCAGCAGTGACAGGGCTGGAAGGGGATCACCCCTCCACTTT. This gives the protein CASSDRAGRGSPLHF.